Listed below are T cell receptor beta chains from one sample, sequenced in a study of blood T cell repertoires in COVID-19. Assay used: immunoSEQ multiplex PCR; TCRdb lists only in-frame clones, some missing. The table has around 63,000 clones, roughly 90% seen once. Sequencing used peripheral blood. The receptors originated from a woman aged 55-69 years with acute or convalescent COVID-19. The CDR3 runs from the conserved cysteine through the conserved F or W. The D gene is left open where the match is weak. Rows give clone size only sometimes, using once, few, many, or a class for an expanded clone.

>-|-|TRBJ1-1|TRBV2
TGTGCCAGCAGCGACCCAGGACAGGAAGCTTTCTTT
CASSDPGQEAFF
>-|-|TRBJ2-5|TRBV2
TGTGCCAGCAGTGAGTCCAGGGTGGAGACCCAGTACTTC
CASSESRVETQYF
>-|-|TRBJ2-5|TRBV19
TGTGCCAGTAGTATCGTAGCTACAGAGACCCAGTACTTC
CASSIVATETQYF
>-|-|TRBJ2-4|TRBV5-5
TGTGCCAGCAGCTTGATCGGGGAAGGAAACATTCAGTACTTC
CASSLIGEGNIQYF
>TRBD1|few|TRBJ1-4|TRBV7-9
TGTGCCAGCAGCTTAGGGTCGGGACAGATTAATGAAAAACTGTTTTTT
CASSLGSGQINEKLFF
>TRBD1|-|TRBJ2-2|TRBV27
TGTGCCAGCAGTTTAGACAGGGCCGGGGAGCTGTTTTTT
CASSLDRAGELFF
>TRBD1|-|TRBJ1-2|TRBV3-1/TRBV3-2
TGTGCCAGCAGCCACTCAGGGGGCCCCTACGGCTACACCTTC
CASSHSGGPYGYTF
>TRBD1|-|TRBJ1-4|TRBV5-1
TGCGCCAGCAGCTCTACAGGGGACCCTAATGAAAAACTGTTTTTT
CASSSTGDPNEKLFF
>TRBD1|-|TRBJ1-1|TRBV5-1
TGCGCCAGCAGCAGGGACAGGGATGAAGCTTTCTTT
CASSRDRDEAFF
>TRBD1|-|TRBJ2-3|TRBV6-6
TGTGCCAGCAGCTCCCCCACACAGGGGACAGATACGCAGTATTTT
CASSSPTQGTDTQYF
>-|-|TRBJ2-4|TRBV5-1
TGCGCCAGCAGCTTGGATTGGGCAGCGGGAGCCAAAAACATTCAGTACTTC
CASSLDWAAGAKNIQYF
>-|-|TRBJ2-1|TRBV5-1
TGCGCCAGCGGACTTCAGAGCGCCTACAATGAGCAGTTCTTC
CASGLQSAYNEQFF
>-|-|TRBJ1-3|TRBV30
TGTGCCTGGAGTCGGACTGTATCGGGAAACACCATATATTTT
CAWSRTVSGNTIYF
>-|-|TRBJ1-2|TRBV5-1
TGCGCCAGCAGCTTGGGCGGCTCTAACTATGGCTACACCTTC
CASSLGGSNYGYTF
>-|few|TRBJ2-3|TRBV10-1
TGCGCCAGCAGCCCGGGGACTTTGGGAGATACGCAGTATTTT
CASSPGTLGDTQYF
>TRBD1|-|TRBJ1-5|TRBV18
TGTGCCAGCTCACGGCAGACAGGGGATCAGCCCCAGCATTTT
CASSRQTGDQPQHF
>-|-|TRBJ2-5|TRBV5-4
TGTGCCAGCAGCTGGGGGCCTGGAGGGGGCGGGGAGACCCAGTACTTC
CASSWGPGGGGETQYF
>TRBD1|-|TRBJ1-5|TRBV6-2/TRBV6-3
TGTGCCAGCAGTTACTTTGGACAGGGGGTCGTTAGCAATCGGCCCCAGCATTTT
CASSYFGQGVVSNRPQHF
>-|-|TRBJ2-2|TRBV4-1
TGCGCCAGCAGCGGCGAACCGACGGCTCGGGTTGGGGAGCTGTTTTTT
CASSGEPTARVGELFF
>-|-|TRBJ2-1|TRBV2
TGTGCCAGCAGCCGGGCCGCTAGCGATGAGCAGTTCTTC
CASSRAASDEQFF
>-|-|TRBJ1-2|TRBV19
TGTGCCAGTAGTATAGGGTACTCGGACAGTGGCGGTGGCTACACCTTC
CASSIGYSDSGGGYTF
>TRBD1|-|TRBJ2-1|TRBV3-1/TRBV3-2
TGTGCCAGCAGCGGGACAGGTTACAATGAGCAGTTCTTC
CASSGTGYNEQFF
>-|-|TRBJ1-2|TRBV6-5
TGTGCCAGCAGTTACTCGGGCCGAAACTATGGCTACACCTTC
CASSYSGRNYGYTF
>TRBD2|-|TRBJ2-3|TRBV9
TGTGCCAGCAGCGTAGATGTAGCGGGAGGGCCCATAGATACGCAGTATTTT
CASSVDVAGGPIDTQYF
>TRBD1|few|TRBJ1-4|TRBV7-9
TGTGCCAGCAGCTTAGACAGGGGGCATGAAAAACTGTTTTTT
CASSLDRGHEKLFF
>TRBD1|once|TRBJ2-1|TRBV5-1
TGCGCCAGCAGCTTAACCTTCCGGGACAGACGAGGGGATGAGCAGTTCTTC
CASSLTFRDRRGDEQFF
>-|-|TRBJ1-2|TRBV12-3/TRBV12-4
TGTGCCAGCAGTTCTCGGACAGTAAGTGGCTACACCTTC
CASSSRTVSGYTF
>-|-|TRBJ1-4|TRBV9
TGTGCCAGCAGCGTCGGACAGCCTAATGAAAAACTGTTTTTT
CASSVGQPNEKLFF
>-|-|TRBJ2-6|TRBV18
TGTGCCAGCTCACCACTCGTCCGGTCTGGGGCCAACGTCCTGACTTTC
CASSPLVRSGANVLTF
>TRBD1|-|TRBJ2-5|TRBV28
TGTGCCTCCCAGAGATTCGACAGGGAAGAGACCCAGTACTTC
CASQRFDREETQYF
>-|-|TRBJ2-4|TRBV4-1
TGCGCCAGCAGCCAAGGAAGCCTACAGGGTAAAGCCAAAAACATTCAGTACTTC
CASSQGSLQGKAKNIQYF
>-|-|TRBJ2-3|TRBV9
TGTGCCAGCAGCCCCGACATCCGACCAGATACGCAGTATTTT
CASSPDIRPDTQYF
>TRBD1|-|TRBJ1-2|TRBV6-1
TGTGCCAGCAGTGAACCGACAGGGTCCTATGGCTACACCTTC
CASSEPTGSYGYTF
>TRBD1|-|TRBJ1-6|TRBV28
TGTGCCAGCACCCCTAGGACAGGGGGCTATTCACCCCTCCACTTT
CASTPRTGGYSPLHF
>-|-|TRBJ1-5|TRBV27
TGTGCCAGCAGCCCGACCCCGGGGCAGCCCCAGCATTTT
CASSPTPGQPQHF
>-|-|TRBJ1-2|TRBV15
TGTGCCACCAGCAGAGATTTGGAGGGCTATGGCTACACCTTC
CATSRDLEGYGYTF
>TRBD2|-|TRBJ2-1|TRBV2
TGTGCCAGCACCCCGGGGTTACTAGCGGGAGGGACTGAGCAGTTCTTC
CASTPGLLAGGTEQFF
>TRBD2|-|TRBJ2-3|TRBV6-4
TGTGCCAGCAGTGGCGGGGGGGCAGCTGATACGCAGTATTTT
CASSGGGAADTQYF
>-|-|TRBJ2-2|TRBV10-3
TGTGCCATCGTGCGGGGGAACACCGGGGAGCTGTTTTTT
CAIVRGNTGELFF
>TRBD1|-|TRBJ1-2|TRBV29-1
TGCAGCGTTTGGGGCGACGGGACCGGGACAGATGGCTACACCTTC
CSVWGDGTGTDGYTF
>-|-|TRBJ2-2|TRBV6-5
TGTGCCAGCAGTCGCGGTTGGGGGGACACCGGGGAGCTGTTTTTT
CASSRGWGDTGELFF
>-|few|TRBJ1-2|TRBV15
TGTGCCACCAGCAGAGATACGTGGGGCAGCTATGGCTACACCTTC
CATSRDTWGSYGYTF
>TRBD1|once|TRBJ1-4|TRBV30
TGTGCCTGGAGGGCGGACAGGGGAAAGGAAAAACTGTTTTTT
CAWRADRGKEKLFF
>-|-|TRBJ1-5|TRBV2
TGTGCCAGCAGTGATATCCAATGGGGGGGAAATCAGCCCCAGCATTTT
CASSDIQWGGNQPQHF
>-|-|TRBJ1-3|TRBV28
TGTGCCAGCATTCGGGGAGACTACTCTGGAAACACCATATATTTT
CASIRGDYSGNTIYF
>-|-|TRBJ1-1|TRBV6-5
TGTGCCTACAGGGAAAATCAGAACACTGAAGCTTTCTTT
CAYRENQNTEAFF
>-|-|TRBJ2-3|TRBV7-9
TGTGCCAGCAGCTTCGCAGGGGACTACACAGATACGCAGTATTTT
CASSFAGDYTDTQYF
>-|-|TRBJ2-1|TRBV7-7
TGTGCCAGCAGCTCCGCCCGGGGGTCCGGTGAGCAGTTCTTC
CASSSARGSGEQFF
>-|-|TRBJ2-2|TRBV5-4
TGTGCCAGCAGCTCGCGGACAATTGCGAACACCGGGGAGCTGTTTTTT
CASSSRTIANTGELFF
>-|-|TRBJ1-4|TRBV10-3
TGTGCCATCAGCGCCTACGGGGGCGACAGCGGGGGTGAAAAACTGTTTTTT
CAISAYGGDSGGEKLFF
>-|-|TRBJ1-2|TRBV28
TGTGCCAGCAGTTTGCCCTTCGGCTATGGCTACACCTTC
CASSLPFGYGYTF